The T cell receptor beta chain described here comes from a study of control samples from healthy donors and cancer patients. After removal of 5 bases from V and 4 bases from J, the junction contained 9 bases not matched to a gene. The CDR3 has 16 residues. Germline lookup yields CDR1 SNHLY and CDR2 FYNNEI. The protocol was immunoSEQ multiplex PCR, while the TCRdb copy is restricted to in-frame clones and leaves out a portion. The table shows 130,000 or so clones, with about 88% occurring only once. Sample: blood. This clonotype was obtained from a middle-aged man in good health. The genes are TRBV2 and TRBJ2-1, with 9 nucleotides matching TRBD1. This CDR3 reads CASSPKGGQGYNEQFF. The CDR3 nucleotides read TGTGCCAGCAGTCCAAAGGGGGGACAGGGTTACAATGAGCAGTTCTTC.